This T cell receptor (beta chain) was sequenced in a study of PD-1 blockade in classical Hodgkin lymphoma. Germline loops: CDR1 KGHSH, CDR2 LQKENI. V was pared by 6 bases and J by 15 bases, with 11 bases of the junction left unmatched. This CDR3 is built from 12 residues. Relapse after autologous stem cell transplantation occurred in every patient, and brentuximab vedotin exposure varied. Assay: immunoSEQ multiplex PCR; the TCRdb copy retains only in-frame clones and omits some. The table lists tens of thousands of clones, roughly nine tenths of them singletons, with approximately 11% in the top ten.

The material sequenced was peripheral blood mononuclear cells (PBMCs), taken before the second cycle of nivolumab. V gene TRBV18 combines with J gene TRBJ2-1, with 7 bases aligning to TRBD2. The TCR comes from a human donor with classical Hodgkin lymphoma. CDR3: CASSLLRTRSFF. The CDR3 DNA follows: TGTGCCAGCTCCCTTCTTAGGACTAGGTCGTTCTTC.